Listed here are 14 T cell receptor beta chains from one sample, sequenced in a study of a mutant IDH1 vaccine in newly diagnosed glioma. No cognate antigen is known for these TCRs. Libraries were prepared by immunoSEQ multiplex PCR; TCRdb keeps only in-frame clonotypes and omits some of them. The table includes some 23,000 clones, roughly 72% detected once. Time point reported: week 11, during vaccination. The investigators gave 300 ug of mutant IDH1 20-mer peptide in each vaccine dose, together with topical imiquimod. The specimen comprised peripheral blood mononuclear cells (PBMCs), sampled from a glioma patient whose treatment included an IDH1 peptide vaccine. These receptors were obtained from a man between 18 and 29 years old with glioma. Some clones in this sample may be carry-over from other donors' samples.

This clone was seen a few times. The rearrangement joins TRBV5-6 to TRBJ1-4, with 8 bases matching TRBD1. Trimming took 5 bases from V and 6 from J; bases not matched to a gene: 6. Per the germline V gene, CDR1 is SGHDT and CDR2 is YYEEEE. CDR3 length: 14 residues. The CDR3 sequence is CASRRQGRDEKLFF. CDR3 sequence (DNA): TGTGCCAGCAGAAGACAGGGGAGGGATGAAAAACTGTTTTTT.

The genes are TRBV30 and TRBJ2-2, with D possibly matching TRBD2 (5 bases). CDR1 GTSNPN and CDR2 SVGIG come from the germline V gene (reference sequence). The CDR3 runs to 13 residues. Trimming removed 0 bases at V and 5 bases at J, with 7 bases between. CDR3 coding DNA: TGTGCCTGGAGTGTACTAGGGACCGGGGAGCTGTTTTTT. It translates to CAWSVLGTGELFF.

This clone was found once. The chain couples TRBV30 to TRBJ2-5, with D possibly TRBD2 on 6 matching bases. Germline V gives CDR1 GTSNPN, CDR2 SVGIG (reference sequence). The CDR3 sequence is 13 residues long. Trimming shortened V by 1 base and J by 2 bases, and 8 bases separated the two germline ends. CDR3 sequence reads: CAWSGGTQETQYF. CDR3 DNA sequence: TGTGCCTGGAGTGGCGGGACTCAAGAGACCCAGTACTTC.

V is TRBV4-1 and J is TRBJ1-5; D ambiguous. Trimming took 0 bases from V and 1 from J, leaving 10 bases between them. The CDR3 has 16 amino acids. The V gene's germline CDR1 is MGHRA and CDR2 YSYEKL. This CDR3 is CASSQDGRGSNQPQHF. CDR3 coding DNA: TGCGCCAGCAGCCAAGATGGAAGAGGAAGCAATCAGCCCCAGCATTTT.

This clone was picked up a small number of times. The rearrangement joins TRBV5-1 to TRBJ1-5, with 8 bases fitting TRBD1. Trimming cost V 4 bases and J 0 bases; bases outside gene matches: 3. The CDR3 is 15 residues long. The V gene's germline CDR1 is SGHRS and CDR2 YFSETQ. The CDR3 bases are TGCGCCAGCAGCCCGACAGGGGTTAGCAATCAGCCCCAGCATTTT. Its translation: CASSPTGVSNQPQHF.

This clone was picked up one time. The chain recombines TRBV7-2 with TRBJ2-7; the D gene is possibly TRBD2 (6 bases). The germline gives CDR1 SGHTA, CDR2 FQGNSA. Deletions cut 0 bases from V and 5 bases from J, with 14 bases between. The CDR3 length is 15 residues. This CDR3 reads CASSLAPGVVHEQYF. The CDR3 nucleotides are TGTGCCAGCAGCTTAGCGCCGGGGGTCGTACACGAGCAGTACTTC.

The table lists this clone with a few counts. The chain has TRBV15 and TRBJ1-1, with 9 bases matching TRBD1. Trimming took 0 bases from V and 4 from J; bases not matched to a gene: 12. The CDR3 covers 18 residues. Germline V gene lookup returns CDR1 LNHNV and CDR2 YYDKDF (reference sequence). The CDR3 here is CATSRDLRTGARGTEAFF. CDR3 sequence (DNA): TGTGCCACCAGCAGAGATTTAAGGACAGGGGCCCGGGGCACTGAAGCTTTCTTT. The variable domain in full, with the rest retrieved from reference TRBV15 and TRBJ1-1, is DAMVIQNPRYQVTQFGKPVTLSCSQTLNHNVMYWYQQKSSQAPKLLFHYYDKDFNNEADTPDNFQSRRPNTSFCFLDIRSPGLGDTAMYLCATSRDLRTGARGTEAFFGQGTRLTVV.

The chain employs TRBV19 and TRBJ1-1; tentative D call: TRBD1 (5 bases). The V gene's germline CDR1 is LNHDA and CDR2 SQIVND (reference sequence). The CDR3 covers 13 residues. Trimming pared 5 bases from V and 0 bases from J, leaving 7 bases between. The chain's CDR3 is CASSDSLNTEAFF. In DNA, the CDR3 is TGTGCCAGTAGTGACAGTCTGAACACTGAAGCTTTCTTT.

The chain carries TRBV11-2 and TRBJ1-1; tentatively, D is TRBD1 (5 bases). The CDR3 consists of 15 residues. Germline CDR1 and CDR2: SGHAT and FQNNGV. With 2 bases removed from V and 1 base from J, the gap between germline ends came to 11 bases. The CDR3 sequence: CASSLLAGKNTEAFF. CDR3 DNA: TGTGCCAGCAGCTTACTTGCAGGGAAGAACACTGAAGCTTTCTTT.

CDR3: CASSSDSYYGYTF. CDR3 nucleotides: TGTGCCAGCTCATCGGACAGTTACTATGGCTACACCTTC. The J gene is TRBJ1-2, the V gene TRBV18; possibly TRBD1 for D (6 bases). This CDR3 contains 13 residues. V was clipped by 5 bases and J by 3 bases, with 10 bases between them. Germline V lookup: CDR1 KGHSH, CDR2 LQKENI.

In its sample, this clone was seen a few times. V usage is TRBV2 and J usage is TRBJ1-4; D is undetermined. The germline V gene encodes CDR1 SNHLY and CDR2 FYNNEI. There are 12 residues in the CDR3. Trimming stripped 6 bases from V and 8 bases from J, with 10 bases between. CDR3 sequence (DNA): TGTGCCAGCAGCCCCGGCCGAGAAAAACTGTTTTTT. Amino acids: CASSPGREKLFF. The whole variable domain, remainder taken from reference TRBV2 and TRBJ1-4, is EPEVTQTPSHQVTQMGQEVILRCVPISNHLYFYWYRQILGQKVEFLVSFYNNEISEKSEIFDDQFSVERPDGSNFTLKIRSTKLEDSAMYFCASSPGREKLFFGSGTQLSVL.

The chain uses TRBV19 and TRBJ1-2; 9 bases agree with TRBD1. The length of the CDR3 is 15 residues. V was pared by 5 bases and J by 4 bases, with 8 bases of the junction left unmatched. The germline V gene has CDR1 LNHDA and CDR2 SQIVND (reference sequence). This CDR3 reads CASSPSGQGIYGYTF. The CDR3 DNA follows: TGTGCCAGTAGTCCCTCGGGACAGGGAATCTATGGCTACACCTTC.

This clone occurred once. The V gene is TRBV7-8, the J gene TRBJ1-5; maybe TRBD1 (5 bases). The germline gives CDR1 SGHVS, CDR2 FQNEAQ. This CDR3 region has 18 residues. V gave up 4 bases and J gave up 1 base, with 20 bases separating them. The CDR3 sequence is CASSYPRAADKSNQPQHF. The CDR3 region has the DNA TGTGCCAGCAGCTACCCTCGGGCGGCGGACAAGAGCAATCAGCCCCAGCATTTT.

Within the sample, this clone is large. This chain uses TRBV5-6 with TRBJ2-7; 10 bases are shared with TRBD1. There are 14 residues in the CDR3. The V gene's germline CDR1 is SGHDT and CDR2 YYEEEE. Trimming cost V 3 bases and J 2 bases; bases outside gene matches: 2. CDR3 nucleotide sequence: TGTGCCAGCAGCTGGGACAGGGGACCCTACGAGCAGTACTTC. Its protein is CASSWDRGPYEQYF.